The following is a TCR beta chain sequence with its context. The data were obtained in a study of blood T cell repertoires in COVID-19. TCRdb keeps only in-frame clones here, not all; method: immunoSEQ multiplex PCR. The table records 100,000 to 150,000 clones, about four fifths of them present only once. The CDR3 extends over 15 amino acids. Trimming pared 1 base from V and 4 bases from J, leaving 10 bases between. CDR1 is SGHAT and CDR2 is FQNNGV in the germline V gene. The TCR originated in a human donor in a cohort sampled during active COVID-19. The V call is TRBV11-2, the J call TRBJ2-2; D may be TRBD1 (6 bases). The sequenced sample consisted of peripheral blood. The CDR3 region has the DNA TGTGCCAGCAGCTTAGGGGGGCCGGGCACCGGGGAGCTGTTTTTT. Translation gives CASSLGGPGTGELFF.